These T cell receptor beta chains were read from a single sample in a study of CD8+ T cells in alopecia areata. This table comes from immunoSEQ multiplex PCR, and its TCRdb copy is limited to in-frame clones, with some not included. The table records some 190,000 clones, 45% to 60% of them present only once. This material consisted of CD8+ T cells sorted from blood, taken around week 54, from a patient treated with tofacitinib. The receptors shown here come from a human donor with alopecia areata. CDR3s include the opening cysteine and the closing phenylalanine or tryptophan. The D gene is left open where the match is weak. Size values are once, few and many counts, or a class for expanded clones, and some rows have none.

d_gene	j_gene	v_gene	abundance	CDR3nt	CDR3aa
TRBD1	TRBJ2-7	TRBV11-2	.	TGTGCCAGCAGCAGCGGGACAGGGGGTTACCACGAGCAGTACTTC	CASSSGTGGYHEQYF
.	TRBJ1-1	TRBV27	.	TGTGCCAGCAGTTTCGACGCTGCAGGTGAAGCTTTCTTT	CASSFDAAGEAFF
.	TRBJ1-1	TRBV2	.	TGTGCCACCGTGTCTCGGGAGGTGAACACTGAAGCTTTCTTT	CATVSREVNTEAFF
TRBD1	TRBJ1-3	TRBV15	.	TGTGCCACCAGGGACAGGGGTACTGGAAACACCATATATTTT	CATRDRGTGNTIYF
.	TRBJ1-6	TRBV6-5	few	TGTGCCAGCAGCACCGAGTATAATTCACCCCTCCACTTT	CASSTEYNSPLHF
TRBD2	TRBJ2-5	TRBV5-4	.	TGTGCCAGCAGCCTAGCGGGGGGCCAAGAGACCCAGTACTTC	CASSLAGGQETQYF
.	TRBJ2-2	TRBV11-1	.	TGTGCCAGCAGCTTAGTGACAGGCAACACCGGGGAGCTGTTTTTT	CASSLVTGNTGELFF
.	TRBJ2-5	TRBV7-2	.	TGTGCCAGCAGCTTTGGTACAGGGGAGACCCAGTACTTC	CASSFGTGETQYF
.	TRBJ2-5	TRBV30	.	TGTGCCTGGAGTGCCCTCGGCGGATGGGAGACCCAGTACTTC	CAWSALGGWETQYF
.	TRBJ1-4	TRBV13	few	TGTGCCAGCAGCCCGACCCGAACTAATGAAAAACTGTTTTTT	CASSPTRTNEKLFF
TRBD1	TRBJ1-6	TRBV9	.	TGTGCCAGCAGCGTAAGGGACAGGGGCTCCTATAATTCACCCCTCCACTTT	CASSVRDRGSYNSPLHF
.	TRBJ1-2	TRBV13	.	TGTGCCAGCACCATTAGGGGAAGTGGCTACACCTTC	CASTIRGSGYTF
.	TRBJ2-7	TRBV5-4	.	TGTGCCAGCAGCTCGACAACAGGGACCTACGAGCAGTACTTC	CASSSTTGTYEQYF
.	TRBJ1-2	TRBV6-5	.	TGTGCCAGCAGTACCGACCTGGAATTTAACTATGGCTACACCTTC	CASSTDLEFNYGYTF
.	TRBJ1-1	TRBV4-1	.	TGCGCCAGCAGCTTTAATGTCGGCACTGAAGCTTTCTTT	CASSFNVGTEAFF
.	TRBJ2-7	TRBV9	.	TGTGCCAGCAGCGTAGGGGGAAGAGTTCCCTACGAGCAGTACTTC	CASSVGGRVPYEQYF
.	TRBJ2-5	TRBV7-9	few	TGTGCCAGCAGCTTAGCCCAACGGGGGGCCGAGACCCAGTACTTC	CASSLAQRGAETQYF
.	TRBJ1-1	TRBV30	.	TGTGCCTGGAGTGTACTTCAGTTTCAGGGAACTGAAGCTTTCTTT	CAWSVLQFQGTEAFF
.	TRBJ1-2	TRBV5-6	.	TGTGCCAGCAGCCCGAGGTATGGCTACACCTTC	CASSPRYGYTF
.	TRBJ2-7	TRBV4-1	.	TGCGCCAGCAGCCAAGAGGAGGAGGAGGCCTACGAGCAGTACTTC	CASSQEEEEAYEQYF
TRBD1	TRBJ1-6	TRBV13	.	TGTGCCAGCAGCTCGGGACAGGGGAATTCACCCCTCCACTTT	CASSSGQGNSPLHF
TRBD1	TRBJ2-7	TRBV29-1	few	TGCAGCGTTGCGATGGACAGGGGGCTCGAGCAGTACTTC	CSVAMDRGLEQYF
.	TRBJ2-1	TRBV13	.	TGTGCCAGCAGCCCGGGAGAGGGGGATGAGCAGTTCTTC	CASSPGEGDEQFF
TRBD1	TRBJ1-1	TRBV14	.	TGTGCCAGCAGCCAAGATGTTATAGGGGGCACAGCTTTCTTT	CASSQDVIGGTAFF
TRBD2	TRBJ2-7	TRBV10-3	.	TGTGCCATCAGTGAGTCTAAGCCGTTGCGGGGGGCCGAGCAGTACTTC	CAISESKPLRGAEQYF
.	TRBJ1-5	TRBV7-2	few	TGTGCCAGCAGCCCTTCGGGTGGCAATCAGCCCCAGCATTTT	CASSPSGGNQPQHF
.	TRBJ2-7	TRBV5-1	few	TGCGCCAGCACCCCATCACCGGAGTCCTACGAGCAGTACTTC	CASTPSPESYEQYF
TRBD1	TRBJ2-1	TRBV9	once	TGTGCCAGCAGCGTAGGAGGGGGCGATTACAATGAGCAGTTCTTC	CASSVGGGDYNEQFF
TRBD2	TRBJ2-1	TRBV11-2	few	TGTGCCAGCAGGAGACTAGCGGGGGCCTACAATGAGCAGTTCTTC	CASRRLAGAYNEQFF
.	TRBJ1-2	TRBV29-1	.	TGCAGCGTTTCGACGGTCAACTATGGCTACACCTTC	CSVSTVNYGYTF
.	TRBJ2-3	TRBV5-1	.	TGCGCCAGCAGCCTGAGAGAGCTCACAGATACGCAGTATTTT	CASSLRELTDTQYF
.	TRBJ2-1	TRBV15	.	TGTGCCACCAGCAGAGTGAGGTCTAAGGGGGATGAGGATGAGCAGTTCTTC	CATSRVRSKGDEDEQFF
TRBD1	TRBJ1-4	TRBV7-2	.	TGTGCCAGCAGCTACGGGACAGGGAAAAATGAAAAACTGTTTTTT	CASSYGTGKNEKLFF
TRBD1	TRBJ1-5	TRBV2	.	TGTGCCAGCATGGGGGACAGTCATCAGCCCCAGCATTTT	CASMGDSHQPQHF
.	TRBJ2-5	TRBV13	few	TGTGCCAGCAGCTCGACCGGGACAAAGGAAAAGACCCAGTACTTC	CASSSTGTKEKTQYF
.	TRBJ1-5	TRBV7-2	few	TGTGCCAGCAGTGGGGGGGGTCGTCCTCCCCAGCATTTT	CASSGGGRPPQHF
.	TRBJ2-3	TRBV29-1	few	TGCAGCGTTGTAGGTGATACGCAGTATTTT	CSVVGDTQYF
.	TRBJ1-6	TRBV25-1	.	TGTGCCAGCAGCGAGGGGAGGGTTTGGTCACCCCTCCACTTT	CASSEGRVWSPLHF
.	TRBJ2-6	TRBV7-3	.	TGTGCCAGCAGCCCACGGACAGACCCGAAGTCTGGGGCCAACGTCCTGACTTTC	CASSPRTDPKSGANVLTF